This TCR beta chain was sequenced in a study of blood T cell repertoires in COVID-19 (dated by TCRdb to about 2020). Concerning the study at large: Samples covering the acute and convalescent phases of COVID-19 were provided by collaborators in the United States, Italy and Spain. The material from the prospective study consisted of cDNA or gDNA derived from T cells, B-cell-depleted T cells, or PBMCs. The dataset comprised deeply sampled blood TCRbeta repertoires from subjects exposed to, actively infected with, or recovered from COVID-19. The repertoires were released in a freely available public database meant as a resource for research on the immune response to SARS-CoV-2. The samples were drawn from the first 160 participants of the ongoing ImmuneRACE study and from 1,254 subjects provided by 6 global collaborators. Sample metadata almost always included a de-identified subject ID, COVID-19 status, age in years and sex. HLA class I and class II types, where available, came from metadata supplied by the sample provider rather than from assay-based typing. What the authors observed across the whole study: Clinical and demographic metadata were provided uncurated, with the amount varying by source and participant.

The CDR3 spans 13 residues, from the cysteine through the phenylalanine. Of the read, only the CDR3 DNA is kept; its 39 bases are in frame from base 1. V is clipped by 4 bases and J by 5 bases, and the sequence between their germline boundaries is 11 bases long. From the germline V gene, CDR1 is SGHAT and CDR2 is FQNNGV. The collaborating institutions used their own protocols to collect whole blood in K2EDTA tubes. For TCRbeta analysis, collaborators shipped samples as frozen whole blood, isolated PBMCs, or DNA extracted from either of those sample types. The immunoSEQ Assay, a bias-controlled multiplex PCR, was used to amplify TCRbeta CDR3 regions from genomic DNA. In the authors' own workflow: The number of nucleated cells in each sample was estimated from the amplification of reference gene primers within the assay. To quantify the absolute abundance of each unique TCRbeta CDR3 rearrangement, sequence reads were collapsed and filtered. For each sample, productive Simpson clonality was calculated as the square root of Simpson's diversity index over productive rearrangements. Drawn from immuneACCESS, this table holds only the in-frame rearrangements with V and J called that TCRdb kept. Clones are partly lost; checked studies trace under half to an unresolved V gene and leave the rest unexplained. That table gives V, J and clone size, and the DNA gave D and trimming. This sample has approximately 220,000 clones in its table, and around 83% of those were observed once. The top ten clonotypes cover 8.2% of the sample.

Comments on this clone: There is no known antigen for this receptor. Base qualities are not recorded, but no much larger clone differs from it by a single base.

The receptor's source is a woman aged 50 to 65 with acute or convalescent COVID-19. The sample comprised peripheral blood. The chain is made from TRBV11-2 and TRBJ2-5, with an unclear D gene assignment. CDR3 loop: CASSSGWVETQYF. The sequence in DNA is TGTGCCAGCAGCTCGGGTTGGGTGGAGACCCAGTACTTC.